This TCR beta chain was found in a study of blood T cell repertoires in COVID-19. Germline-derived CDR1 and CDR2 are ENHRY and SYGVKD. The V and J ends lost 6 bases and 0 bases, in that order; junction bases with no gene match: 3. The CDR3 totals 14 residues. Participants spanned ages about 18 to 100 years and resided in around 25 US areas. Profiled with immunoSEQ multiplex PCR; TCRdb holds only in-frame clones, not every one. The sample records some 150,000 clones, 75% to 90% being singletons. Material: PBMCs or T cells enriched from blood (not recorded which). This chain uses TRBV10-3 with TRBJ2-3; 7 bases fit TRBD2. The TCR was taken from a woman in her forties or fifties who had recovered from COVID-19. The CDR3 nucleotides are TGTGCCATCAGGAGCGGGGTAAGCACAGATACGCAGTATTTT. Protein: CAIRSGVSTDTQYF.